This T cell receptor beta chain emerged from a study of PD-1 blockade in mismatch repair-deficient tumors. The ends were cut back, 6 bases at V and 0 bases at J, with 14 bases in the middle. In germline, CDR1 is LGHNT, CDR2 FRNRAP. The CDR3 runs 15 residues. Whole-study findings and limits: Rapid post-treatment expansion, then contraction, generally preceding radiologic response, marked tumor-resident clones.

The table came from immunoSEQ multiplex PCR; TCRdb's copy has only in-frame clones and leaves some out. Among roughly 48,000 clones listed, 77% were seen once. In regard to this clone: Its antigen is unknown.

Mismatch repair deficiency was confirmed in all patients, by PCR or immunohistochemistry. The source of this sequence is an adult with mismatch repair-deficient cancer. Sample: PBMCs, taken before pembrolizumab treatment. The rearrangement joins TRBV12-5 to TRBJ1-1, with D tentatively TRBD1 (6 bases). The CDR3 is CASGPIQGMNTEAFF. For the CDR3, the DNA is TGTGCTAGTGGCCCTATACAGGGAATGAACACTGAAGCTTTCTTT.